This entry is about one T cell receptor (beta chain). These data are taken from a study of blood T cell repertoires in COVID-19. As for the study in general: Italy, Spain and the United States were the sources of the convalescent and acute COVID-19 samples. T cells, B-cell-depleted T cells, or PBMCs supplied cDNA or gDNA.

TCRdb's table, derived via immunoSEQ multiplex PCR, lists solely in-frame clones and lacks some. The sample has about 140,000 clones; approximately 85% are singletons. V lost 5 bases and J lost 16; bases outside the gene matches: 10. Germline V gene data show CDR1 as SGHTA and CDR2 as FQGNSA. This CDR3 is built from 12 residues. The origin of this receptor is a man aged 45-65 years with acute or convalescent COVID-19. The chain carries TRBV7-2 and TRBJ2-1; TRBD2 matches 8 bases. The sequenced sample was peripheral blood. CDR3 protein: CASSPRRGGLFF. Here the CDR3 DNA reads TGTGCCAGCAGCCCCCGCCGGGGGGGCCTTTTCTTC.